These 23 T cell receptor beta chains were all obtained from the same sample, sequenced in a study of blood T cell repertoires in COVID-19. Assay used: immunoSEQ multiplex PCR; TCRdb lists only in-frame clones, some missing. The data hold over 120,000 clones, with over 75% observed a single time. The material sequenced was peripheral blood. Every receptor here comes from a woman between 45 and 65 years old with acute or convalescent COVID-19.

The CDR3 sequence is CASSPQRQLNTEAFF. Here the CDR3 DNA reads TGTGCCAGCTCACCACAACGACAGCTGAACACTGAAGCTTTCTTT. The V and J genes are TRBV18 and TRBJ1-1; maybe TRBD1 (5 bases). CDR3 length: 15 amino acids. With 1 base removed from V and 0 bases from J, the gap between germline ends came to 9 bases. The V gene's germline CDR1 is KGHSH and CDR2 LQKENI. The variable domain in full, with the rest retrieved from reference TRBV18 and TRBJ1-1, is NAGVMQNPRHLVRRRGQEARLRCSPMKGHSHVYWYRQLPEEGLKFMVYLQKENIIDESGMPKERFSAEFPKEGPSILRIQQVVRGDSAAYFCASSPQRQLNTEAFFGQGTRLTVV.

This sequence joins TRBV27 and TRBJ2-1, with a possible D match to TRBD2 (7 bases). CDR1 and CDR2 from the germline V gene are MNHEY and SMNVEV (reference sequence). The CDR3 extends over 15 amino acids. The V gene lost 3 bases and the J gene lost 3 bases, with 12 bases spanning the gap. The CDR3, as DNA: TGTGCCAGCAGTTTCAAGGGGGGGATCTACAATGAGCAGTTCTTC. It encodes CASSFKGGIYNEQFF.

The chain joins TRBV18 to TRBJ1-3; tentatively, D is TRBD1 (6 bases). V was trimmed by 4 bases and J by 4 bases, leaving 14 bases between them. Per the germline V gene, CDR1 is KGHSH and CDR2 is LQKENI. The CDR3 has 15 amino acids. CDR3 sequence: CASSREQGSGNTIYF. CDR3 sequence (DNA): TGTGCCAGCTCACGAGAACAGGGATCCGGAAACACCATATATTTT. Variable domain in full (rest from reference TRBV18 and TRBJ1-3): NAGVMQNPRHLVRRRGQEARLRCSPMKGHSHVYWYRQLPEEGLKFMVYLQKENIIDESGMPKERFSAEFPKEGPSILRIQQVVRGDSAAYFCASSREQGSGNTIYFGEGSWLTVV.

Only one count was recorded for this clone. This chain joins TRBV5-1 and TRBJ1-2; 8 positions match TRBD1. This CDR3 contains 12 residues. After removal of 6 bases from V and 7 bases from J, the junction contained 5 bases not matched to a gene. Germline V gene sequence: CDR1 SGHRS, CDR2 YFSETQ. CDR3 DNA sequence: TGCGCCAGCATACCAGGGGGCTCTGGCTACACCTTC. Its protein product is CASIPGGSGYTF.

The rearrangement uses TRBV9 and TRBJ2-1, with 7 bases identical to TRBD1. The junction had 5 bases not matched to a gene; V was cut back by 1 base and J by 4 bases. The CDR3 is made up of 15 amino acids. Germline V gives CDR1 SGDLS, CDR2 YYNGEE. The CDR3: CASSVFTGDYNEQFF. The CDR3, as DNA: TGTGCCAGCAGCGTATTTACAGGGGATTACAATGAGCAGTTCTTC.

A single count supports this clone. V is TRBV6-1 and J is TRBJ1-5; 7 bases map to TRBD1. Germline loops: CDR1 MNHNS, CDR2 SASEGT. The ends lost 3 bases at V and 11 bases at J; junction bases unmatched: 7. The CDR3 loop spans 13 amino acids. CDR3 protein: CASSDQGGPSQHF. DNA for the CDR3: TGTGCCAGCAGTGATCAGGGGGGCCCGTCCCAGCATTTT.

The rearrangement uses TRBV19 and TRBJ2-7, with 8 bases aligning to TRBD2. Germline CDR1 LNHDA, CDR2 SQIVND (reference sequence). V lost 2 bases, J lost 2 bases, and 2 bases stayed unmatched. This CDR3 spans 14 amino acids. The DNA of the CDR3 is TGTGCCAGTAGTATATTTAGCGGGACCTACGAGCAGTACTTC. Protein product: CASSIFSGTYEQYF.

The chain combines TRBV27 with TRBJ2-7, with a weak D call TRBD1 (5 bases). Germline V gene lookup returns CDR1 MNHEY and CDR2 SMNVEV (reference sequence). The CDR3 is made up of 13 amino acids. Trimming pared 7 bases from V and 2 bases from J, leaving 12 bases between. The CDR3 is CASKGFRPYEQYF. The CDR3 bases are TGTGCCAGCAAGGGGTTTCGGCCCTACGAGCAGTACTTC.

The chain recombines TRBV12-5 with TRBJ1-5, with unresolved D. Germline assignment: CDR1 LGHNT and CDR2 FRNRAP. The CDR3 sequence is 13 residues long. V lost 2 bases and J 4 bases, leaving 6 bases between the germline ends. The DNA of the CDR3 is TGTGCTAGTGGTTTGACCGAGAATCAGCCCCAGCATTTT. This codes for CASGLTENQPQHF.

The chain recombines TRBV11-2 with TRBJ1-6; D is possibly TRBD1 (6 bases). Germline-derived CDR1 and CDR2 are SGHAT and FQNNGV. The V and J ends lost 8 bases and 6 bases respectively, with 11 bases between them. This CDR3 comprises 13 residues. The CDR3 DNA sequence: TGTGCCAGCGGAACAGGGCTTAATTCACCCCTCCACTTT. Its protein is CASGTGLNSPLHF.

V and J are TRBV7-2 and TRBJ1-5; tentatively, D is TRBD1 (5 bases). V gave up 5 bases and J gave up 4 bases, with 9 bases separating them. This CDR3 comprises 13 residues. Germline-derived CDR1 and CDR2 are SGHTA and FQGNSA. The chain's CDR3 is CASSRQLNQPQHF. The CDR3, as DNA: TGTGCCAGCAGCAGACAGCTTAATCAGCCCCAGCATTTT.

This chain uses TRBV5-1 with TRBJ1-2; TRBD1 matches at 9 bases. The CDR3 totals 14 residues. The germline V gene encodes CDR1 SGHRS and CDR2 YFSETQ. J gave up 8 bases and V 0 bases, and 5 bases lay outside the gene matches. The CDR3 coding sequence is TGCGCCAGCAGCTTGGAGGGACAGGGTTTGGGCTACACCTTC. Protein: CASSLEGQGLGYTF.

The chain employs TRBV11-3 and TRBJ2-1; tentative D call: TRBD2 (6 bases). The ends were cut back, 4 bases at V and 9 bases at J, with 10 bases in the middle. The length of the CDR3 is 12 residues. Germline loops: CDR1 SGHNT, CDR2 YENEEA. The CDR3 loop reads CASSSGVGEQFF. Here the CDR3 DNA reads TGTGCCAGCAGCTCGGGGGTTGGTGAGCAGTTCTTC.

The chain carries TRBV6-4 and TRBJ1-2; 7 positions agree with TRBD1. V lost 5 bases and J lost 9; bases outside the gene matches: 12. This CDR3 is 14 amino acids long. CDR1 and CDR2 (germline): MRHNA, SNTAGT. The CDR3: CASSNTGTEKSYTF. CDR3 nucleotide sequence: TGTGCCAGCAGTAATACCGGGACAGAAAAGAGCTACACCTTC.

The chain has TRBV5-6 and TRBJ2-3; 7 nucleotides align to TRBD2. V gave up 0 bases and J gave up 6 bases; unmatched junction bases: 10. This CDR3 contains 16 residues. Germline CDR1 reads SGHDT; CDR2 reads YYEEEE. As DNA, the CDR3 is TGTGCCAGCAGCTTGGGAGGCGGGAGCAACAGGGATACGCAGTATTTT. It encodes CASSLGGGSNRDTQYF.

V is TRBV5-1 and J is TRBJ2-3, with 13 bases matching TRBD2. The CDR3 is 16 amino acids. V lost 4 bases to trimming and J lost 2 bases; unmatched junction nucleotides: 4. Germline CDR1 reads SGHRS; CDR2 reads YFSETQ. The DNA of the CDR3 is TGCGCCAGCAGCGCGACTAGCGGGGGGCCCACAGATACGCAGTATTTT. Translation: CASSATSGGPTDTQYF. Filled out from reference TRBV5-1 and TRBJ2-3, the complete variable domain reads KAGVTQTPRYLIKTRGQQVTLSCSPISGHRSVSWYQQTPGQGLQFLFEYFSETQRNKGNFPGRFSGRQFSNSRSEMNVSTLELGDSALYLCASSATSGGPTDTQYFGPGTRLTVL.

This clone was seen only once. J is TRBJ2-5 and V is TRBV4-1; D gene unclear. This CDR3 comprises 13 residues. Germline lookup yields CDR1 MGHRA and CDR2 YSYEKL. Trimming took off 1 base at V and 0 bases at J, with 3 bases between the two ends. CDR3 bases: TGCGCCAGCAGCCAAGTTAACCAAGAGACCCAGTACTTC. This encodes CASSQVNQETQYF.

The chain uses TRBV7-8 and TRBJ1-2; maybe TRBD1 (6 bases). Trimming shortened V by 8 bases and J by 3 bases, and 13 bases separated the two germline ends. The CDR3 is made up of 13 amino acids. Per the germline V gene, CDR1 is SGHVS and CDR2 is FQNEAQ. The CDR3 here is CASSGTRDYGYTF. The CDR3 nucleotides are TGTGCCAGCTCCGGGACAAGAGACTATGGCTACACCTTC. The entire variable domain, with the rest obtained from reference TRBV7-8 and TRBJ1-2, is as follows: GAGVSQSPRYKVAKRGQDVALRCDPISGHVSLFWYQQALGQGPEFLTYFQNEAQLDKSGLPSDRFFAERPEGSVSTLKIQRTQQEDSAVYLCASSGTRDYGYTFGSGTRLTVV.

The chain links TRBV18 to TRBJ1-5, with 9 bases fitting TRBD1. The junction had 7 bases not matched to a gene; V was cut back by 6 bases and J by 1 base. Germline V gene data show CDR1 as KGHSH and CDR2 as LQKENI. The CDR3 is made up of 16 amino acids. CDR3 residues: CASSLGQGGSNQPQHF. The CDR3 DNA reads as TGTGCCAGCTCTTTGGGACAGGGAGGGAGCAATCAGCCCCAGCATTTT.

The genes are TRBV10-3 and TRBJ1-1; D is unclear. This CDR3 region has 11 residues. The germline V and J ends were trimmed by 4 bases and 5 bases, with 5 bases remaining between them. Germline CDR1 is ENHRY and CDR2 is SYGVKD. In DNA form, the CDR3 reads TGTGCCATCAGTGGAGGGACTGAAGCTTTCTTT. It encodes CAISGGTEAFF.

The CDR3: CASSEGQATNEKLFF. CDR3 DNA: TGCGCCAGCAGTGAGGGACAAGCAACTAATGAAAAACTGTTTTTT. This rearrangement joins TRBV10-2 to TRBJ1-4; D might be TRBD1 (5 bases). Germline V lookup: CDR1 WSHSY, CDR2 SAAADI. V was shortened by 2 bases and J by 0 bases, with 7 bases between the two germline ends. CDR3 length equals 15 residues.

CDR3 in DNA: TGTGCCATCAGTGCGGGACAGGGTTCCTACAATGAGCAGTTCTTC. Encoded protein: CAISAGQGSYNEQFF. This chain connects TRBV10-3 to TRBJ2-1; 9 bases agree with TRBD1. V lost 4 bases, J lost 1 base, and 2 bases stayed unmatched. Germline V gene sequence: CDR1 ENHRY, CDR2 SYGVKD. CDR3 length: 15 residues.

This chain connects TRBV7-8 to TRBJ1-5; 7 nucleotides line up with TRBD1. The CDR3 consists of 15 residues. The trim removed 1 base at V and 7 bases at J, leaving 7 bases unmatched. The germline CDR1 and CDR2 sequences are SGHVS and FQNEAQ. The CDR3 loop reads CASSLVSGGIQPQHF. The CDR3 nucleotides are TGTGCCAGCAGCTTAGTTTCAGGGGGAATCCAGCCCCAGCATTTT.